This T cell receptor beta chain came from a study of cytomegalovirus exposure and HLA in healthy donors. General study results and limits: Looking again later, the authors saw that most CMV-associated TCR beta chains seemed HLA-restricted.

The J segment lost 5 bases and the V segment lost 3 bases, leaving 9 bases of the junction unmatched. The germline CDR1 and CDR2 sequences are LNHDA and SQIVND (reference sequence). The CDR3 contains 16 residues. The PCR used 60 Vbeta and 13 Jbeta primers. Libraries were prepared by immunoSEQ multiplex PCR; TCRdb keeps only in-frame clonotypes and omits some of them. Its table lists 100,000 to 150,000 clones. With regard to this clone: The antigen remains undetermined.

The V call is TRBV19, the J call TRBJ2-3; 9 bases match TRBD2. The TCR originated in a woman aged 40 to 55 in good health and CMV-seropositive. The sequenced sample was PBMCs. CDR3 DNA sequence: TGTGCCAGTAGTATTGGCGGGAGGGCCTTTGTAGATACGCAGTATTTT. It codes for CASSIGGRAFVDTQYF.